The present entry profiles one T cell receptor (beta chain) with its context. This entry is derived from a study of blood T cell repertoires in COVID-19. Study-level information: Spain, Italy and the United States supplied samples that represented acute and convalescent COVID-19. PBMCs, B-cell-depleted T cells, or T cells provided the cDNA or gDNA that made up the material.

Per the original methods: Scientists estimated how many nucleated cells there were by amplifying reference gene primers. Libraries were prepared by immunoSEQ multiplex PCR; TCRdb keeps only in-frame clonotypes and omits some of them. V and J calls and clone size are those listed in that table; D and trimming were worked out from the DNA. The data show around 150,000 clones, 65% to 90% seen once. Per germline, CDR1 KGHSH and CDR2 LQKENI. This CDR3 spans 14 amino acids. Trimming took 4 bases from V and 5 from J, leaving 12 bases between them. The V call is TRBV18, the J call TRBJ2-4; D may be TRBD2 (5 bases). Sequenced input: peripheral blood. This TCR was sampled from a man in his sixties or seventies with acute or convalescent COVID-19. The CDR3 DNA is TGTGCCAGCTCACGACTAAGCGGCCAAAACATTCAGTACTTC. Protein: CASSRLSGQNIQYF.